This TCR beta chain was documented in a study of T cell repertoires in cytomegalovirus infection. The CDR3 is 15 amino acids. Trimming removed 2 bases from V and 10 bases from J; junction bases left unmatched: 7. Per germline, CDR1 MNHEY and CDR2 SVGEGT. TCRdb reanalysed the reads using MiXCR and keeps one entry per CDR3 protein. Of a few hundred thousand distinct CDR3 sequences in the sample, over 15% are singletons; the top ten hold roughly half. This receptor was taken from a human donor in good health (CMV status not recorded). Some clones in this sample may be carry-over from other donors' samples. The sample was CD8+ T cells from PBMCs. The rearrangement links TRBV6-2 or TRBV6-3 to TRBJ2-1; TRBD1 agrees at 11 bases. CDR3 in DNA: TGTGCCAGCAGTTACGGGACAGGGGGGGGGAAGGAGCAGTTCTTC. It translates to CASSYGTGGGKEQFF.